This T cell receptor (beta chain) emerged from a study of PD-1 blockade in classical Hodgkin lymphoma. General study points: A significant rise in TCR diversity was seen by C4D1 for CD4+ cells but not for CD8+ cells.

Time point denoted: cycle 4 day 1 (C4D1), after 6 weeks of nivolumab. Every patient relapsed after autologous stem cell transplantation, and brentuximab vedotin exposure varied. Researchers report purifying CD4+ T cells from thawed PBMCs by magnetic negative selection. Patients had relapsed/refractory classical Hodgkin lymphoma with complete response, partial response or progressive disease as best response. V lost 6 bases and J lost 6, with 12 bases in between. The CDR3 has 13 residues. Germline V CDR1 and CDR2: KGHSH, LQKENI. Profiled with immunoSEQ multiplex PCR; TCRdb holds only in-frame clones, not every one. The profile shows roughly 30,000 clones, around four fifths of them singletons. For this clone: Its target is unknown.

The chain couples TRBV18 to TRBJ1-5; D may be TRBD1 (6 bases). This receptor was obtained from a human donor with classical Hodgkin lymphoma. The sequencing here drew on CD4+ T cells from blood, taken before the fourth cycle of nivolumab. In DNA, the CDR3 is TGTGCCAGCTCTCCAGGGGTAATTCAGCCCCAGCATTTT. It is translated as CASSPGVIQPQHF.